One T cell receptor beta chain is described in this entry. The data were obtained in a study of blood T cell repertoires in COVID-19. Study-level information: Collection of acute and convalescent COVID-19 samples took place in the United States, Italy and Spain.

From germline, CDR1 is GTSNPN and CDR2 SVGIG (reference sequence). This CDR3 has 14 residues. V was cut by 5 bases and J by 1 base, with 14 bases left in between. In the original workflow: Reference gene primer amplification gave nucleated cell count estimates. The protocol was immunoSEQ multiplex PCR, while the TCRdb copy is restricted to in-frame clones and leaves out a portion. Clone size and V and J calls were adopted from that table, with D and trimming inferred from the DNA. Among approximately 230,000 clones listed, about 90% were seen once. The sample taken for sequencing was peripheral blood. This chain joins TRBV30 and TRBJ1-1; D perhaps matches TRBD1 (5 bases). This receptor was obtained from a man aged 18 to 29 with active or convalescent COVID-19. CDR3 amino acids: CAWDAGQGNTEAFF. Here the CDR3 DNA reads TGTGCCTGGGACGCGGGGCAGGGGAACACTGAAGCTTTCTTT.